This TCR beta chain was sequenced for a study of vaccination and CD4 T cells after COVID-19. On the study more broadly: Each control culture was treated with a CEFX pool, an HIV-1 Nef pool, or no peptide.

At the Johns Hopkins FTIC core, DNA taken from cultured CD4+ T cells was sequenced by way of the Oncomine TCR Beta short-read assay. In this case, cultured CD4+ T cells provided the extracted genomic DNA. TCRdb reanalysed the PCR reads using MiXCR and keeps one entry per CDR3 protein. The sample contains tens of thousands of distinct CDR3 sequences, 43% of which appear only once. This clonotype was seen more than once but under ten times. No antigen is known for it. As for treatment: roughly 11-day PBMC culture with coronavirus spike peptide pools or control peptides (ViraFEST assay). Peptide pool stimulation in ViraFEST expanded antigen-specific T cells, whose TCRs were then sequenced. The junction had 10 bases not matched to a gene; V was cut back by 0 bases and J by 1 base. Looked up from germline, CDR1 is DFQATT and CDR2 is SNEGSKA (reference sequence). The CDR3 runs 17 residues.

Sample: CD4+ T cells from blood, cultured in vitro. The chain joins TRBV20-1 to TRBJ2-7, with 9 positions matching TRBD2. The sequence was collected from a human donor who had recovered from COVID-19. The CDR3 coding sequence is TGCAGTGCTAGAGACGGCGGCGGGGGGGCTCAATCCTACGAGCAGTACTTC. This encodes CSARDGGGGAQSYEQYF.